The 23 T cell receptor beta chains reported below all come from one sample, sequenced in a study of T cell repertoires in cytomegalovirus infection. No cognate antigen is known for these TCRs. Each CDR3 protein gets one entry after TCRdb re-called the reads with MiXCR. The sample lists fewer than 30,000 distinct CDR3 sequences, roughly 20% occurring once. The input for sequencing was CD8+ T cells from cultured PBMCs, taken from culture after CMV antigen stimulation. These receptors originate from a human donor in good health (CMV status not recorded). Some clones in this sample may be carry-over from other donors' samples.

Notes on this clonotype: Being one base from a much bigger clone, this may be a read error. This rearrangement joins TRBV2 to TRBJ2-1; 11 bases fit TRBD2. J was trimmed by 4 bases and V by 10 bases; bases with no gene match: 9. Germline CDR1 and CDR2: SNHLY and FYNNEI. This CDR3 spans 15 amino acids. DNA of the CDR3: TGTGCCATCAGAGAGACTAGCGGGGAATACAATGAGCAGTTCTTC. Amino acid sequence: CAIRETSGEYNEQFF.

In this sample, this clonotype turned up a few times. The chain combines TRBV4-2 with TRBJ2-7; D is unresolved. This CDR3 has 14 amino acids. Trimming took 1 base from V and 2 from J, leaving 9 bases between them. From germline, CDR1 is LGHNA and CDR2 YNFKEQ. CDR3 coding DNA: TGTGCCAGCAGCCAAGCCGGAACTCCCTACGAGCAGTACTTC. Translated, it gives CASSQAGTPYEQYF.

The sample holds a few counts of this clonotype. V is TRBV20-1 and J is TRBJ1-2; maybe TRBD1 (6 bases). V dropped 6 bases and J dropped 4 bases, with 15 bases sitting between them. The CDR3 sequence is 13 residues long. Germline V CDR1 and CDR2: DFQATT, SNEGSKA (reference sequence). CDR3 sequence reads: CSARTVHLYGYTF. CDR3 DNA: TGCAGTGCCAGGACAGTCCATCTCTATGGCTACACCTTC.

CDR3 in DNA: TGTGCCAGCAGTGATGGGATGGGACAGATGAACACTGAAGCTTTCTTT. Protein product: CASSDGMGQMNTEAFF. The chain has TRBV25-1 and TRBJ1-1, with TRBD1 matching over 7 bases. Germline CDR1 is MGHDK and CDR2 is SYGVNS. The CDR3 covers 16 residues. J lost 0 bases, V lost 3 bases, and 7 bases had no gene match.

This clonotype was recorded at least ten times. The J gene is TRBJ1-1, the V gene TRBV12-3 or TRBV12-4, with D hard to call. This CDR3 has 14 residues. Trimming shortened V by 3 bases and J by 0 bases, and 8 bases separated the two germline ends. Written as DNA, the CDR3 is TGTGCCAGCAGTTTCGGGCCCCTGAACACTGAAGCTTTCTTT. The encoded protein is CASSFGPLNTEAFF.

This clonotype was seen a handful of times. The chain recombines TRBV7-9 with TRBJ2-1; D is uncertain. V was clipped by 0 bases and J by 6 bases, with 6 bases between them. There are 13 residues in the CDR3. The germline V gene encodes CDR1 SEHNR and CDR2 FQNEAQ (reference sequence). The CDR3: CASSLAVGNEQFF. DNA for the CDR3: TGTGCCAGCAGCTTAGCCGTCGGCAATGAGCAGTTCTTC.

The chain's CDR3 is CATRAPSYGYTF. The DNA of the CDR3 is TGTGCCACACGGGCCCCTTCTTATGGCTACACCTTC. The chain carries TRBV28 and TRBJ1-2; no clear D gene. Trimming removed 10 bases at V and 5 bases at J, with 14 bases between. The length of the CDR3 is 12 residues. Per germline, CDR1 MDHEN and CDR2 SYDVKM.

V gene TRBV6-6 combines with J gene TRBJ1-4; D is ambiguous. CDR3 length equals 12 residues. CDR1 and CDR2 (germline): MNHNY, SVGAGI (reference sequence). CDR3 loop: CATSDTAGKLFF. CDR3 nucleotide sequence: TGTGCGACGTCCGACACAGCGGGAAAACTGTTTTTT.

This clonotype appeared a few times. V and J are TRBV4-1 and TRBJ2-2, with D perhaps assigned TRBD1 or TRBD2 (5 bases each). CDR1 and CDR2 (germline): MGHRA, YSYEKL. V was clipped by 0 bases and J by 5 bases, with 22 bases between them. The CDR3 runs 19 residues. As DNA, the CDR3 is TGCGCCAGCAGCCAAGACCGGCCGGGCTGGGGGACGGGGACCGGGGAGCTGTTTTTT. This gives the protein CASSQDRPGWGTGTGELFF.

This clonotype was observed many times. The chain recombines TRBV4-1 with TRBJ2-7; TRBD1 matches 8 bases. V lost 4 bases to trimming and J lost 3 bases; unmatched junction nucleotides: 5. Germline V gives CDR1 MGHRA, CDR2 YSYEKL. This CDR3 has 14 amino acids. CDR3 in DNA: TGCGCCAGCAGCCCTGGACAGGGAAACTACGAGCAGTACTTC. It yields the protein CASSPGQGNYEQYF.

This sequence joins TRBV20-1 and TRBJ2-3; D ambiguous. V lost 5 bases, J lost 2 bases, and 20 bases lay in between. The CDR3 is 16 amino acids. Germline values: CDR1 DFQATT, CDR2 SNEGSKA (reference sequence). CDR3 loop: CSAYHEHHSHTDTQYF. CDR3 bases: TGCAGTGCTTACCACGAGCACCACTCCCACACAGATACGCAGTATTTT.

Ten or more counts support this clonotype. The rearrangement links TRBV7-2 to TRBJ2-1; 10 positions agree with TRBD1. After removal of 1 base from V and 2 bases from J, the junction contained 2 bases not matched to a gene. This CDR3 spans 16 amino acids. Germline loops: CDR1 SGHTA, CDR2 FQGNSA. The CDR3, as DNA: TGTGCCAGCAGCTTAGGACAGGGGGCCCCCTACAATGAGCAGTTCTTC. Amino acids: CASSLGQGAPYNEQFF.

The chain links TRBV4-2 to TRBJ1-6; D is perhaps TRBD1 (6 bases). Germline loops: CDR1 LGHNA, CDR2 YNFKEQ. CDR3 size: 15 residues. Deletions cut 0 bases from V and 4 bases from J, with 7 bases between. As DNA, the CDR3 is TGTGCCAGCAGCCAAGAGGACAGATATAATTCACCCCTCCACTTT. It translates to CASSQEDRYNSPLHF.

The chain couples TRBV19 to TRBJ1-1; D perhaps matches TRBD1 (5 bases). CDR3 size: 14 residues. Looked up from germline, CDR1 is LNHDA and CDR2 is SQIVND (reference sequence). Trimming shortened V by 4 bases and J by 4 bases, and 13 bases separated the two germline ends. DNA of the CDR3: TGTGCCAGTAGTACCCCAGGGTGGGGCACTGAAGCTTTCTTT. It specifies CASSTPGWGTEAFF.

The rearrangement links TRBV12-3 or TRBV12-4 to TRBJ1-2; D is uncertain. V lost 7 bases, J lost 4 bases, and 19 bases lay in between. This CDR3 comprises 15 residues. The CDR3 is CASNPGSSVGYGYTF. The CDR3, as DNA: TGTGCCAGCAACCCCGGCTCGAGCGTTGGCTATGGCTACACCTTC.

V is TRBV7-9 and J is TRBJ2-1, with D maybe TRBD2 (6 bases). V lost 4 bases and J lost 0, with 19 bases in between. Germline CDR1 SEHNR, CDR2 FQNEAQ (reference sequence). This CDR3 is 18 amino acids long. The CDR3 DNA follows: TGTGCCAGCAGCTCTTTGGGAGGCAGCGGTGGCTCCTACAATGAGCAGTTCTTC. Residues: CASSSLGGSGGSYNEQFF.

This sequence joins TRBV4-1 and TRBJ2-5; no clear D gene. Trimming left V 2 bases short and J 3 bases short, with 22 bases between. The CDR3 sequence is 18 residues long. Germline CDR1 and CDR2: MGHRA and YSYEKL. CDR3 bases: TGCGCCAGCAGCCAACGTCCTGCCAATCAAAGGTCGGAAGAGACCCAGTACTTC. It yields the protein CASSQRPANQRSEETQYF.

This clonotype was seen more than once but under ten times. This chain links TRBV5-6 with TRBJ1-2; perhaps TRBD1 as D (5 bases). CDR3 size: 14 residues. V lost 4 bases and J lost 3, with 13 bases in between. Germline CDR1 and CDR2: SGHDT and YYEEEE. Written as DNA, the CDR3 is TGTGCCAGCAGCGCAGGGACCGCATACTATGGCTACACCTTC. Translation gives CASSAGTAYYGYTF.

The chain carries TRBV7-9 and TRBJ2-5; TRBD1 is a possible D gene (6 bases). The germline gives CDR1 SEHNR, CDR2 FQNEAQ (reference sequence). Trimming took off 4 bases at V and 2 bases at J, with 11 bases between the two ends. The CDR3 sequence is 14 residues long. CDR3 protein: CASSSWGQQETQYF. The CDR3 DNA follows: TGTGCCAGCAGCTCGTGGGGGCAGCAAGAGACCCAGTACTTC.

The V call is TRBV6-1, the J call TRBJ1-5; D gene uncertain. Germline values: CDR1 MNHNS, CDR2 SASEGT. The CDR3 is made up of 13 amino acids. V was pared by 9 bases and J by 0 bases, with 9 bases between. For the CDR3, the DNA is TGTGCCAGTTCCCACGGTAGCAATCAGCCCCAGCATTTT. Translated: CASSHGSNQPQHF.

This clonotype was seen more than once but under ten times. The junction does not match germline at one end; this may be a read error. The rearrangement links TRBV4-1 to TRBJ2-3; possible D gene TRBD1, 5 bases. Germline V gene lookup returns CDR1 MGHRA and CDR2 YSYEKL. The CDR3 covers 17 residues. The CDR3 DNA follows: TGTGCCAGCAGCCAAGATTTGGCAGGACATAGCACAGATACGCAGTATTTT. Translating it yields CASSQDLAGHSTDTQYF.

This clonotype has a count of ten or more. V is TRBV6-6 and J is TRBJ1-4; a weak D match, TRBD1 (6 bases). CDR3 length equals 13 residues. From germline, CDR1 is MNHNY and CDR2 SVGAGI (reference sequence). V was trimmed by 3 bases and J by 16 bases, leaving 18 bases between them. The CDR3 bases are TGTGCCAGCAGTTATCTCGGGACATATGTGCCGTTTTTT. Translation: CASSYLGTYVPFF.

This rearrangement joins TRBV11-1 to TRBJ2-7; D call uncertain. Germline V CDR1 and CDR2: SGHAT, FQDESV (reference sequence). The CDR3 contains 16 residues. V shed 0 bases and J shed 0 bases, with 12 bases lying between them. CDR3 protein: CASSLAADHSSYEQYF. DNA of the CDR3: TGTGCCAGCAGCTTAGCTGCGGACCACTCCTCCTACGAGCAGTACTTC.